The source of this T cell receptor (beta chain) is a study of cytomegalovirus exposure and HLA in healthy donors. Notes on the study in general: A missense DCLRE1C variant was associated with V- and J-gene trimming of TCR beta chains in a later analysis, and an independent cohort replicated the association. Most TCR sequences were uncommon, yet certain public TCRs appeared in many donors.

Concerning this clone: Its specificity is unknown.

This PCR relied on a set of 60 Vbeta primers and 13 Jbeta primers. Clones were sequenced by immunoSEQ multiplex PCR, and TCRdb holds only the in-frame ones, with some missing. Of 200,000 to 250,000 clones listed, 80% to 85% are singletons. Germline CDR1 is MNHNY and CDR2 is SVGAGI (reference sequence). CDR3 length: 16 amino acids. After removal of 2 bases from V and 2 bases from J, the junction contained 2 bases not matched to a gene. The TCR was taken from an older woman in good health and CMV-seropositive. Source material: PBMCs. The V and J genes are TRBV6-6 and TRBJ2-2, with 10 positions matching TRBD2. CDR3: CASSYPSGRNTGELFF. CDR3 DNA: TGTGCCAGCAGTTACCCTAGCGGGAGAAACACCGGGGAGCTGTTTTTT.